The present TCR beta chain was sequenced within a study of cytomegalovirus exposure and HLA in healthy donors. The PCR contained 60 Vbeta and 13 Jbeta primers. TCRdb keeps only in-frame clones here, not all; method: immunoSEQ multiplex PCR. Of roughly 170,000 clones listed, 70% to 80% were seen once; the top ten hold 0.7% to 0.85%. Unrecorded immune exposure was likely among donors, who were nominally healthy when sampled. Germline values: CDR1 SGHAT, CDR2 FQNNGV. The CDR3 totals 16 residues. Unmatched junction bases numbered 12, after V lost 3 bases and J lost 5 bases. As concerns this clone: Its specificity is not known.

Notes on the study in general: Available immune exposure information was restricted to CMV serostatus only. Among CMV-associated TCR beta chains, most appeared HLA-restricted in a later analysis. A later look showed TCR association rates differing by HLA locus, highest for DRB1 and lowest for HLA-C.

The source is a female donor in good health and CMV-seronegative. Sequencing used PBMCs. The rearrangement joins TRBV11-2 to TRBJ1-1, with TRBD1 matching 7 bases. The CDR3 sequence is CASSLNYGTAGTEAFF. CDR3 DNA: TGTGCCAGCAGCTTGAATTACGGGACAGCTGGTACTGAAGCTTTCTTT. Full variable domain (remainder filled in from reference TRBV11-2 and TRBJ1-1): EAGVAQSPRYKIIEKRQSVAFWCNPISGHATLYWYQQILGQGPKLLIQFQNNGVVDDSQLPKDRFSAERLKGVDSTLKIQPAKLEDSAVYLCASSLNYGTAGTEAFFGQGTRLTVV.